This entry features one T cell receptor beta chain sequence. The CDR3 contains 16 residues. With 3 bases clipped from V and 2 bases from J, the junction kept 10 bases outside the gene matches. Looked up from germline, CDR1 is MGHRA and CDR2 is YSYEKL. The data are from a study of technical replicates of blood from a few donors. Data came from immunoSEQ multiplex PCR; TCRdb stores just in-frame clones and leaves some out. The sample holds over 55,000 clones; roughly 86% are singletons and the top ten take approximately 4.9%. Material: PBMCs. The chain recombines TRBV4-1 with TRBJ2-7, with 7 bases fitting TRBD1. The clonotype originates from a human donor in good health. Some clones in this sample may be carry-over from other donors' samples. CDR3 loop: CASSQAMTGIPYEQYF. In DNA form, the CDR3 reads TGCGCCAGCAGCCAGGCTATGACAGGGATCCCCTACGAGCAGTACTTC.